The 15 T cell receptor beta chains below were found in one sample sequenced in a study of blood T cell repertoires in COVID-19. Clones were sequenced by immunoSEQ multiplex PCR, and TCRdb holds only the in-frame ones, with some missing. The sample yields approximately 74,000 clones, about 91% seen once. The sequencing sample was made of peripheral blood. These receptors were taken from a woman aged 55-75 years with active COVID-19.

The chain links TRBV5-8 to TRBJ1-4; D call uncertain. This CDR3 is 11 amino acids long. Deletions cut 6 bases from V and 13 bases from J, with 13 bases between. Germline V gives CDR1 SGHTS, CDR2 YDEGEE. CDR3 sequence (DNA): TGTGCCAGCAACCTTCCCGAGCGACTGTTTTTT. Translation gives CASNLPERLFF. The full variable domain, with the rest looked up from reference TRBV5-8 and TRBJ1-4, is EAGVTQSPTHLIKTRGQQATLRCSPISGHTSVYWYQQALGLGLQFLLWYDEGEERNRGNFPPRFSGRQFPNYSSELNVNALELEDSALYLCASNLPERLFFGSGTQLSVL.

This clone was picked up one time. The rearrangement links TRBV5-1 to TRBJ2-7; the D gene is possibly TRBD2 (5 bases). The ends were cut back, 2 bases at V and 0 bases at J, with 15 bases in the middle. Germline CDR1 reads SGHRS; CDR2 reads YFSETQ. The CDR3 consists of 16 residues. The CDR3 reads CASSFNPGVSSYEQYF. Here the CDR3 DNA reads TGCGCCAGCAGCTTCAACCCCGGGGTAAGCTCCTACGAGCAGTACTTC.

This clone is a singleton in its sample. This rearrangement joins TRBV5-5 to TRBJ2-1; 11 nucleotides match TRBD1. The germline V gene encodes CDR1 SGHKS and CDR2 YYEKEE (reference sequence). V lost 4 bases, J lost 7 bases, and 7 bases stayed unmatched. CDR3 size: 15 residues. The CDR3 protein is CASSLRDRGTNEQFF. In DNA, the CDR3 is TGTGCCAGCAGCCTCCGGGACAGGGGGACTAATGAGCAGTTCTTC.

This rearrangement joins TRBV27 to TRBJ1-4, with D unclear. V gave up 5 bases and J gave up 0 bases, with 10 bases separating them. The CDR3 is 15 residues long. CDR1 is MNHEY and CDR2 is SMNVEV in the germline V gene (reference sequence). The CDR3 loop is CASSLTVATNEKLFF. Written as DNA, the CDR3 is TGTGCCAGCAGTCTAACCGTCGCAACTAATGAAAAACTGTTTTTT. Together with reference TRBV27 and TRBJ1-4, the CDR3 gives the full variable domain: EAQVTQNPRYLITVTGKKLTVTCSQNMNHEYMSWYRQDPGLGLRQIYYSMNVEVTDKGDVPEGYKVSRKEKRNFPLILESPSPNQTSLYFCASSLTVATNEKLFFGSGTQLSVL.

V is TRBV28 and J is TRBJ1-6, with D perhaps matching TRBD1 (6 bases). Germline assignment: CDR1 MDHEN and CDR2 SYDVKM. Trimming shortened V by 1 base and J by 4 bases, and 14 bases separated the two germline ends. The CDR3 spans 17 residues. CDR3 residues: CASSLLGGGQYNSPLHF. CDR3 DNA sequence: TGTGCCAGCAGTTTATTAGGGGGGGGACAATATAATTCACCCCTCCACTTT. The whole variable domain, filled in from reference TRBV28 and TRBJ1-6, reads DVKVTQSSRYLVKRTGEKVFLECVQDMDHENMFWYRQDPGLGLRLIYFSYDVKMKEKGDIPEGYSVSREKKERFSLILESASTNQTSMYLCASSLLGGGQYNSPLHFGNGTRLTVT.

V and J are TRBV28 and TRBJ2-3, with 15 bases fitting TRBD2. The germline gives CDR1 MDHEN, CDR2 SYDVKM. V lost 5 bases to trimming and J lost 2 bases; unmatched junction nucleotides: 11. The CDR3 is 19 amino acids. CDR3 protein: CASSIPPRTSGRATDTQYF. CDR3 in DNA: TGTGCCAGCAGTATCCCACCGAGGACTAGCGGGAGGGCCACAGATACGCAGTATTTT.

The chain joins TRBV6-1 to TRBJ1-6; TRBD1 is a possible D gene (6 bases). Trimming took 1 base from V and 10 from J, leaving 17 bases between them. Looked up from germline, CDR1 is MNHNS and CDR2 is SASEGT. CDR3 length: 16 residues. This CDR3 reads CASSEVGGRVDSPLHF. The CDR3 bases are TGTGCCAGCAGTGAAGTGGGGGGGCGCGTAGACTCACCCCTCCACTTT.

This clone was recorded once. The chain joins TRBV24-1 to TRBJ2-1; the match to TRBD1 covers 10 bases. Germline CDR1 reads KGHDR; CDR2 reads SFDVKD. CDR3 length: 16 residues. V dropped 4 bases and J dropped 6; count of bases not matched to a gene: 8. The CDR3 sequence is CATSDPGTGAGNEQFF. The CDR3, as DNA: TGTGCCACCAGTGACCCCGGGACAGGGGCCGGCAATGAGCAGTTCTTC.

The V gene is TRBV5-6, the J gene TRBJ2-1; D unresolved. The CDR3 totals 12 residues. Germline CDR1 reads SGHDT; CDR2 reads YYEEEE. V was cut by 1 base and J by 7 bases, with 6 bases left in between. The CDR3 region has the DNA TGTGCCAGCAGCTTGAGGAGAAATGAGCAGTTCTTC. Translated: CASSLRRNEQFF.

This clone was found a few times. The rearrangement uses TRBV2 and TRBJ2-7, with TRBD2 as a possible D gene (6 bases). CDR1 SNHLY and CDR2 FYNNEI come from the germline V gene. The CDR3 has 13 residues. The V end lost 11 bases, the J end lost 2 bases, and 16 bases lay between the germline ends. In DNA, the CDR3 is TGTGCCGGCACTCGGGACTCGGCCTACGAGCAGTACTTC. It yields the protein CAGTRDSAYEQYF.

This chain joins TRBV3-1 (or the pseudogene TRBV3-2) and TRBJ1-2; D may be TRBD1 (5 bases). Germline CDR1 LGHDT, CDR2 YNNKEL (reference sequence). V was shortened by 6 bases and J by 6 bases, with 14 bases between the two germline ends. The CDR3 spans 13 residues. Here the CDR3 reads CASSAWGDHGYTF. CDR3 DNA: TGTGCCAGCAGTGCGTGGGGGGATCATGGCTACACCTTC.

Only one count was recorded for this clone. The rearrangement joins TRBV5-1 to TRBJ2-2; 9 bases are shared with TRBD1. The CDR3 covers 14 residues. V was clipped by 4 bases and J by 6 bases; unmatched bases: 4. Germline values: CDR1 SGHRS, CDR2 YFSETQ. The CDR3 DNA is TGCGCCAGCAGCCCCCGACAGGGGGCCGGGGAGCTGTTTTTT. Its protein is CASSPRQGAGELFF.

The chain couples TRBV28 to TRBJ2-1; 7 nucleotides line up with TRBD1. The V and J ends lost 3 bases and 4 bases, in that order; junction bases with no gene match: 6. From germline, CDR1 is MDHEN and CDR2 SYDVKM. The CDR3 contains 15 residues. CDR3 amino acids: CASSFWGTAYNEQFF. As DNA, the CDR3 is TGTGCCAGCAGTTTCTGGGGGACAGCTTACAATGAGCAGTTCTTC. Drawing the rest from reference TRBV28 and TRBJ2-1, the complete variable domain is DVKVTQSSRYLVKRTGEKVFLECVQDMDHENMFWYRQDPGLGLRLIYFSYDVKMKEKGDIPEGYSVSREKKERFSLILESASTNQTSMYLCASSFWGTAYNEQFFGPGTRLTVL.

The gene calls are TRBV19 and TRBJ1-1; tentatively, D is TRBD1 (5 bases). Germline V lookup: CDR1 LNHDA, CDR2 SQIVND (reference sequence). Trimming took 4 bases from V and 4 from J, leaving 16 bases between them. The CDR3 runs 15 residues. The CDR3 nucleotides read TGTGCCAGTAGTAATCGACAGACGCGGAGCACTGAAGCTTTCTTT. This gives the protein CASSNRQTRSTEAFF.

The chain recombines TRBV28 with TRBJ1-1; the D gene is possibly TRBD1 (5 bases). Germline-derived CDR1 and CDR2 are MDHEN and SYDVKM. V lost 3 bases and J 2 bases, leaving 10 bases between the germline ends. This CDR3 is built from 14 residues. For the CDR3, the DNA is TGTGCCAGCAGTTTTGGGGGGTCCAACACTGAAGCTTTCTTT. Residues: CASSFGGSNTEAFF.